This T cell receptor beta chain was recovered during a study of PD-1 blockade in classical Hodgkin lymphoma. On the study more broadly: Patients were given intravenous nivolumab, 3 mg/kg, every 2 weeks. Findings and limits, study-wide: Diversity similar to that of newly diagnosed patients was seen at baseline in complete responders. Diversity in CD4+ TCRs, unlike that measured in CD8+ TCRs, had risen significantly by C4D1.

The V end was cut by 1 base, the J end by 4 bases, with 17 bases between. The CDR3 extends over 16 amino acids. Per germline, CDR1 MDHEN and CDR2 SYDVKM. Using immunoSEQ multiplex PCR, the repertoire was profiled, and TCRdb retains in-frame clones only, with some absent. The table lists some 41,000 clones, approximately 80% of them singletons. This clone was seen more than once but under ten times. Its antigen remains unknown. Relapse after autologous stem cell transplantation occurred in every patient, and brentuximab vedotin exposure varied. Patients had relapsed/refractory classical Hodgkin lymphoma with complete response, partial response or progressive disease as best response.

The rearrangement uses TRBV28 and TRBJ2-7; D is perhaps TRBD2 (5 bases). Sequencing was performed on peripheral blood mononuclear cells (PBMCs), taken at baseline. The source is a human donor with classical Hodgkin lymphoma. The CDR3: CASSLYVYSGDYEQYF. The CDR3 nucleotides read TGTGCCAGCAGTTTATATGTGTATTCCGGGGATTACGAGCAGTACTTC. Variable domain in full (rest from reference TRBV28 and TRBJ2-7): DVKVTQSSRYLVKRTGEKVFLECVQDMDHENMFWYRQDPGLGLRLIYFSYDVKMKEKGDIPEGYSVSREKKERFSLILESASTNQTSMYLCASSLYVYSGDYEQYFGPGTRLTVT.